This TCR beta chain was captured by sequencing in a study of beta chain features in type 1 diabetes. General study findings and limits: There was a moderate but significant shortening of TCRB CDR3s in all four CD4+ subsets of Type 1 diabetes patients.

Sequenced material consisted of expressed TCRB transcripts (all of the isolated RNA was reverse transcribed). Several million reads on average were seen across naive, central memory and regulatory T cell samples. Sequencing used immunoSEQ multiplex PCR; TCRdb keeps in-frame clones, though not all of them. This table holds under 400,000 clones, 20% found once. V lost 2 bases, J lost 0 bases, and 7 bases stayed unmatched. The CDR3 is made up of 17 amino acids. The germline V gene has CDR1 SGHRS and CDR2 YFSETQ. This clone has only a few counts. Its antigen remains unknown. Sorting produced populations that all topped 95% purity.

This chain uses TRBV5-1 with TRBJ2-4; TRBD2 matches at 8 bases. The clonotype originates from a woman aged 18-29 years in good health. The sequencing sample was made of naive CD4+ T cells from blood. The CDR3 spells CASSFGGDGLAKNIQYF. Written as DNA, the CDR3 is TGCGCCAGCAGCTTCGGGGGGGACGGGCTAGCCAAAAACATTCAGTACTTC. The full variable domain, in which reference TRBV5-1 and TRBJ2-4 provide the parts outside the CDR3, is KAGVTQTPRYLIKTRGQQVTLSCSPISGHRSVSWYQQTPGQGLQFLFEYFSETQRNKGNFPGRFSGRQFSNSRSEMNVSTLELGDSALYLCASSFGGDGLAKNIQYFGAGTRLSVL.